A selection of T cell receptor beta chains follows, all from one sample in a study of blood T cell repertoires in COVID-19. Assay used: immunoSEQ multiplex PCR; TCRdb lists only in-frame clones, some missing. The sample has around 380,000 clones, roughly 86% seen once. Sequencing was performed on peripheral blood. Receptor source: a human donor with acute or convalescent COVID-19. The donor label of this sample is uncertain. The conserved cysteine and the conserved F or W are not part of the CDR3 here. The order of the fields is V gene, clone size, J gene, CDR3 protein. Not all rows give a size; the values are once, few, many and, for expanded clones, a class.

>TRBV18|few|TRBJ2-1
ASSPGSPRMNEQF
>TRBV5-1|few|TRBJ1-2
ASSIGSSSFYGYT
>TRBV27|NA|TRBJ2-7
ASNDGRGGSLEQY
>TRBV6-5|many|TRBJ1-1
ASIRRDRVEPEAF
>TRBV5-4|NA|TRBJ1-6
ASSFDRGPSPLH
>TRBV15|NA|TRBJ2-6
ATSSLTGSGANVLT
>TRBV2|few|TRBJ2-1
ASSEAWASGSRGANEQF
>TRBV19|NA|TRBJ1-3
ASTNRWRGSGNTIY
>TRBV18|NA|TRBJ2-7
ASSPARGSNEQY
>TRBV5-1|once|TRBJ2-7
ASSLGTKVFEAPYEQY
>TRBV11-2|NA|TRBJ2-1
ASSLGAGLAHNEQF
>TRBV2|NA|TRBJ2-7
ASSSQQGDEQY
>TRBV6-1|NA|TRBJ2-5
ASSDLFLPYETQY
>TRBV6-5|NA|TRBJ1-1
ASRNGWGVHTEAF
>TRBV9|NA|TRBJ2-1
ASSVEGGTNEQF